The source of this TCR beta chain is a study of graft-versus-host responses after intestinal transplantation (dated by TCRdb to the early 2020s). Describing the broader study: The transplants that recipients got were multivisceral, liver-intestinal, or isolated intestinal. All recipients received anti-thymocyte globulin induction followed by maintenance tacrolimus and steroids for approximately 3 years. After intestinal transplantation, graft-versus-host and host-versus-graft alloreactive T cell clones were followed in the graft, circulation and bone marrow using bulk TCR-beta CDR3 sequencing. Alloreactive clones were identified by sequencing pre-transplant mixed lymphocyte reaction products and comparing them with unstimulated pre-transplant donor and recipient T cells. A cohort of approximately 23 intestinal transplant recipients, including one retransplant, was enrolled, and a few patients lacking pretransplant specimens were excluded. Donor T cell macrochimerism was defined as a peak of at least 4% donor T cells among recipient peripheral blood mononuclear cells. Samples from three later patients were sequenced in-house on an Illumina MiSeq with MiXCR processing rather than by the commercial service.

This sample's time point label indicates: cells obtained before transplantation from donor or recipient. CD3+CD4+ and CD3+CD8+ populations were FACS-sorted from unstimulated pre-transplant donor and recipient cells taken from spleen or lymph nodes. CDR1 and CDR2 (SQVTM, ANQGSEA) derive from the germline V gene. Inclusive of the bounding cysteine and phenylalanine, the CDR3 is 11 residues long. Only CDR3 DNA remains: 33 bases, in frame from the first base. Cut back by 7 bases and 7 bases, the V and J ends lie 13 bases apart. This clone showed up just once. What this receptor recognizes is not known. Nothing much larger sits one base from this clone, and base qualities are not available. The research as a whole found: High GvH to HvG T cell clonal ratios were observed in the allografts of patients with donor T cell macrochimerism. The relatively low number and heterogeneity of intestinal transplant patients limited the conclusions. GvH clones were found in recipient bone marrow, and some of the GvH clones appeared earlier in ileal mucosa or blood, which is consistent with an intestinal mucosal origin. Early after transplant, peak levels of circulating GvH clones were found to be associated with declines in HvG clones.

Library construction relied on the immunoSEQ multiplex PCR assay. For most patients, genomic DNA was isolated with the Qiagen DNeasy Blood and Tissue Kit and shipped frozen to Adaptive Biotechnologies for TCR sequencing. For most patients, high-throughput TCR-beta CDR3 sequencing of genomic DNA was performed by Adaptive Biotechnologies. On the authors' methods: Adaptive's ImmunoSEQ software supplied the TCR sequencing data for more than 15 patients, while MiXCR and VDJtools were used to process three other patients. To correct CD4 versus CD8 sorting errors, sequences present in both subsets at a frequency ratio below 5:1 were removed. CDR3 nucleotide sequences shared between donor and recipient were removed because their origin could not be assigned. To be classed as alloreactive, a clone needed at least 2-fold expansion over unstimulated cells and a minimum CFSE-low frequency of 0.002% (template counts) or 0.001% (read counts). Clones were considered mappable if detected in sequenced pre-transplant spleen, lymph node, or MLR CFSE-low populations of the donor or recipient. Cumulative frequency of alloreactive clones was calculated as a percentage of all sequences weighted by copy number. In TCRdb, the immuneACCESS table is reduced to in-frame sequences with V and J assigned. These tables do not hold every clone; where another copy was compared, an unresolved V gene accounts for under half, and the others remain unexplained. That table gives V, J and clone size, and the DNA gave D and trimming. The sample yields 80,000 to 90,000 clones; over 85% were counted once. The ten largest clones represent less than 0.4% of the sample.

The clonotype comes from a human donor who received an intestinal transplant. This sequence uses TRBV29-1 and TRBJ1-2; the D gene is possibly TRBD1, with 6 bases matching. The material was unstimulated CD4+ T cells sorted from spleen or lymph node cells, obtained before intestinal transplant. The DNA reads TGCAGCGGACAGCTCAGGGGTGGCTACACCTTC. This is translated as CSGQLRGGYTF.